These 27 T cell receptor beta chains share one sample of origin, sequenced in a study of cytomegalovirus exposure and HLA in healthy donors. Only in-frame clones appear in the TCRdb table, and some are missing; sequencing was by immunoSEQ multiplex PCR. Among about 110,000 clones listed, roughly 84% were seen once. The sequencing sample was made of PBMCs. The source of these receptors is a woman in her late teens or twenties in good health and CMV-seronegative.

The rearrangement uses TRBV27 and TRBJ1-1, with 7 positions matching TRBD1. The CDR3 has 14 residues. CDR1 and CDR2 from the germline V gene are MNHEY and SMNVEV (reference sequence). J was trimmed by 5 bases and V by 5 bases; bases with no gene match: 8. CDR3 sequence reads: CASSGGQVSTEAFF. The CDR3 DNA sequence: TGTGCCAGCAGTGGAGGACAGGTCTCGACTGAAGCTTTCTTT.

The chain couples TRBV5-1 to TRBJ2-1; maybe TRBD1 (6 bases). This CDR3 is 18 amino acids long. Trimming removed 3 bases from V and 7 bases from J, with 26 bases in between. The germline gives CDR1 SGHRS, CDR2 YFSETQ. CDR3 in amino acids: CASSSDPTGTRGRNEQFF. CDR3 nucleotides: TGCGCCAGCAGCTCCGACCCAACAGGGACCCGGGGCCGAAATGAGCAGTTCTTC. The whole variable domain, filled in from reference TRBV5-1 and TRBJ2-1, reads KAGVTQTPRYLIKTRGQQVTLSCSPISGHRSVSWYQQTPGQGLQFLFEYFSETQRNKGNFPGRFSGRQFSNSRSEMNVSTLELGDSALYLCASSSDPTGTRGRNEQFFGPGTRLTVL.

The rearrangement links TRBV6-1 to TRBJ1-6; D uncertain. The CDR3 runs 15 residues. CDR1 MNHNS and CDR2 SASEGT come from the germline V gene. The V gene lost 0 bases and the J gene lost 7 bases, with 10 bases spanning the gap. CDR3: CASSEAGLANSPLHF. CDR3 coding DNA: TGTGCCAGCAGTGAAGCGGGCCTCGCGAATTCACCCCTCCACTTT.

V gene TRBV5-1 combines with J gene TRBJ2-2, with D possibly being TRBD2 (6 bases). CDR1 and CDR2 (germline): SGHRS, YFSETQ. The CDR3 is 14 amino acids. Trimming removed 7 bases from V and 1 base from J, with 11 bases in between. CDR3 sequence (DNA): TGCGCCAGCGCGGGACTCCTGAACACCGGGGAGCTGTTTTTT. Protein: CASAGLLNTGELFF.

The V call is TRBV18, the J call TRBJ2-2, with D unclear. The ends were cut back, 3 bases at V and 4 bases at J, with 6 bases in the middle. This CDR3 comprises 13 residues. The V gene's germline CDR1 is KGHSH and CDR2 LQKENI. The CDR3 DNA reads TGTGCCAGCTCACCGCAGATCACCGGGGAGCTGTTTTTT. Translation: CASSPQITGELFF.

The rearrangement links TRBV21-1 to TRBJ2-5; the table's D call of TRBD2 was not tested on the DNA. TRBV21-1 is a known pseudogene. There are 17 residues in the CDR3. The CDR3 protein is CASSCKPTGAPKETQYF. The CDR3 DNA reads as TGTGCCAGCAGCTGCAAACCCACTGGAGCCCCAAAAGAGACCCAGTACTTC.

J is TRBJ2-3 and V is TRBV9, with D perhaps matching TRBD1 (6 bases). The CDR3 runs 15 residues. The V end lost 2 bases, the J end lost 6 bases, and 16 bases lay between the germline ends. CDR1 SGDLS and CDR2 YYNGEE come from the germline V gene. CDR3 bases: TGTGCCAGCAGCGTTTCGGGACAACCTCCGGATACGCAGTATTTT. This sequence encodes CASSVSGQPPDTQYF. Variable domain in full (rest from reference TRBV9 and TRBJ2-3): DSGVTQTPKHLITATGQRVTLRCSPRSGDLSVYWYQQSLDQGLQFLIQYYNGEERAKGNILERFSAQQFPDLHSELNLSSLELGDSALYFCASSVSGQPPDTQYFGPGTRLTVL.

The chain couples TRBV30 to TRBJ1-3, with 7 bases identical to TRBD1. The germline V gene encodes CDR1 GTSNPN and CDR2 SVGIG (reference sequence). This CDR3 has 14 amino acids. V shed 8 bases and J 0 bases; nucleotides not matched to a gene: 7. CDR3 protein: CARSTGSSGNTIYF. CDR3 DNA: TGTGCCCGATCGACAGGGAGCTCTGGAAACACCATATATTTT.

The V gene is TRBV4-1, the J gene TRBJ2-7; a possible D gene is TRBD2 (6 bases). Germline CDR1 is MGHRA and CDR2 is YSYEKL. The CDR3 loop spans 14 amino acids. The germline V and J ends were trimmed by 0 bases and 6 bases, with 12 bases remaining between them. The CDR3, as DNA: TGCGCCAGCAGCCAAGATAAGGTCGGGGGCGAGCAGTACTTC. Residues: CASSQDKVGGEQYF.

The V call is TRBV5-6, the J call TRBJ2-7, with 10 bases aligning to TRBD1. The V and J ends lost 1 base and 6 bases, in that order; junction bases with no gene match: 13. CDR3 length: 17 residues. Germline lookup yields CDR1 SGHDT and CDR2 YYEEEE. This chain's CDR3 is CASSLSLMTGGGSEQYF. The CDR3 DNA follows: TGTGCCAGCAGCTTGTCGTTAATGACAGGGGGCGGTTCCGAGCAGTACTTC.

This clone was observed a handful of times. The J gene is TRBJ1-4, the V gene TRBV6-1; a weak D match, TRBD1 (5 bases). V lost 3 bases and J lost 3, with 11 bases in between. The CDR3 is 15 amino acids. The germline CDR1 and CDR2 sequences are MNHNS and SASEGT. CDR3 sequence (DNA): TGTGCCAGCAGTGATGGCAGGGCGTCTAATGAAAAACTGTTTTTT. Amino acid sequence: CASSDGRASNEKLFF.

The gene calls are TRBV4-1 and TRBJ1-2, with TRBD1 identical over 8 bases. V gave up 6 bases and J gave up 5 bases; unmatched junction bases: 8. The CDR3 covers 14 residues. Germline V gene data show CDR1 as MGHRA and CDR2 as YSYEKL. CDR3 nucleotide sequence: TGCGCCAGCAGGACGGACAGGGCCCCTTATGGCTACACCTTC. Its protein is CASRTDRAPYGYTF.

V is TRBV4-1 and J is TRBJ1-5; 10 bases line up with TRBD1. The germline gives CDR1 MGHRA, CDR2 YSYEKL. V shed 4 bases, J shed 9 bases, and the junction held 9 bases outside the gene matches. The CDR3 consists of 15 residues. The CDR3 nucleotides read TGCGCCAGCAGCCCGTTCGGACAGGGGGGAAGGCCCCAGCATTTT. It yields the protein CASSPFGQGGRPQHF.

This sequence joins TRBV9 and TRBJ2-3, with 7 bases identical to TRBD2. The CDR3 is 15 amino acids. After removal of 3 bases from V and 2 bases from J, the junction contained 6 bases not matched to a gene. CDR1 is SGDLS and CDR2 is YYNGEE in the germline V gene. This CDR3 is CASSGRGLPTDTQYF. The DNA of the CDR3 is TGTGCCAGCAGCGGGAGGGGACTACCCACAGATACGCAGTATTTT.

The V call is TRBV7-9, the J call TRBJ1-1; 7 nucleotides align to TRBD1. Germline loops: CDR1 SEHNR, CDR2 FQNEAQ (reference sequence). The length of the CDR3 is 15 residues. Unmatched junction bases numbered 11, after V lost 4 bases and J lost 6 bases. Here the CDR3 DNA reads TGTGCCAGCAGCTCGCAAGACAGGGTAGGAGCTGAAGCTTTCTTT. This gives the protein CASSSQDRVGAEAFF.

The rearrangement links TRBV30 to TRBJ2-7; D gene uncertain. Germline-derived CDR1 and CDR2 are GTSNPN and SVGIG (reference sequence). The CDR3 extends over 12 amino acids. The V end lost 5 bases, the J end lost 2 bases, and 10 bases lay between the germline ends. CDR3 region: CAWEEETYEQYF. The CDR3 DNA is TGTGCCTGGGAGGAAGAGACCTACGAGCAGTACTTC.

The chain has TRBV2 and TRBJ2-3, with D possibly TRBD2 on 5 matching bases. Trimming stripped 4 bases from V and 8 bases from J, with 13 bases between. CDR3 length: 13 residues. Germline V gene data show CDR1 as SNHLY and CDR2 as FYNNEI. The CDR3, as DNA: TGTGCCAGCAGTGGAGAGGGCCCCGGTACGCAGTATTTT. This gives the protein CASSGEGPGTQYF.

The genes are TRBV5-4 and TRBJ1-3, with D possibly TRBD1 on 5 matching bases. V was trimmed by 0 bases and J by 1 base, leaving 5 bases between them. The CDR3 runs to 14 residues. Germline loops: CDR1 SGHNT, CDR2 YYREEE (reference sequence). The CDR3 region has the DNA TGTGCCAGCAGCTTGGAGGGGTCTGGAAACACCATATATTTT. Translated, it gives CASSLEGSGNTIYF.

The gene calls are TRBV5-1 and TRBJ2-3, with D perhaps matching TRBD2 (6 bases). The V gene's germline CDR1 is SGHRS and CDR2 YFSETQ. There are 15 residues in the CDR3. Trimming took off 4 bases at V and 2 bases at J, with 14 bases between the two ends. The DNA for the CDR3 is TGCGCCAGCAGCCTTAGCGGCCCCCCCACAGATACGCAGTATTTT. As protein: CASSLSGPPTDTQYF.

The CDR3 reads CSVRTTNYGYTF. The CDR3 DNA reads as TGCAGCGTCAGGACAACTAACTATGGCTACACCTTC. The chain links TRBV29-1 to TRBJ1-2, with D possibly TRBD1 on 5 matching bases. The germline V gene has CDR1 SQVTM and CDR2 ANQGSEA. The V and J ends lost 6 bases and 0 bases respectively, with 8 bases between them. The CDR3 extends over 12 amino acids.

The CDR3 DNA follows: TGTGCCACCAGCAGAGCGGGACTAGAGTCGGAGACCCAGTACTTC. Its translation is CATSRAGLESETQYF. The gene calls are TRBV15 and TRBJ2-5, with TRBD2 matching 8 bases. The trim removed 1 base at V and 5 bases at J, leaving 6 bases unmatched. CDR1 is LNHNV and CDR2 is YYDKDF in the germline V gene (reference sequence). CDR3 length: 15 amino acids.

The V gene is TRBV21-1, the J gene TRBJ2-7; the table's D call of TRBD1 was not tested on the DNA. TRBV21-1 is a pseudogene locus. CDR3 length equals 14 residues. CDR3 region: CASTKWQISYEQYF. Written as DNA, the CDR3 is TGTGCCAGCACCAAGTGGCAGATCTCCTACGAGCAGTACTTC.

The chain links TRBV19 to TRBJ1-1, with TRBD1 matching over 10 bases. From germline, CDR1 is LNHDA and CDR2 SQIVND (reference sequence). This CDR3 spans 15 amino acids. V trimming: 6 bases; J trimming: 7 bases; junction bases outside the gene matches: 11. In nucleotides, the CDR3 is TGTGCCAGTAGGTCCGCGACAGGGGGCTTGGTTGAAGCTTTCTTT. Translated: CASRSATGGLVEAFF.

V is TRBV18 and J is TRBJ2-1; TRBD2 is a possible D gene (5 bases). The germline V gene has CDR1 KGHSH and CDR2 LQKENI. Trimming cost V 3 bases and J 10 bases, with 10 bases left between them. This CDR3 is built from 12 residues. Here the CDR3 DNA reads TGTGCCAGCTCACCGCGGGCCGGAGAGCAGTTCTTC. Protein sequence: CASSPRAGEQFF.

The chain joins TRBV7-2 to TRBJ2-1; 9 nucleotides align to TRBD1. The V and J ends lost 7 bases and 8 bases, in that order; junction bases with no gene match: 12. This CDR3 region has 15 residues. Per germline, CDR1 SGHTA and CDR2 FQGNSA. The CDR3 region has the DNA TGTGCCAGCAATTACAGGGGGCGCGGGGGCGATGAGCAGTTCTTC. It translates to CASNYRGRGGDEQFF. Full variable domain (rest looked up from reference TRBV7-2 and TRBJ2-1): GAGVSQSPSNKVTEKGKDVELRCDPISGHTALYWYRQSLGQGLEFLIYFQGNSAPDKSGLPSDRFSAERTGGSVSTLTIQRTQQEDSAVYLCASNYRGRGGDEQFFGPGTRLTVL.

This rearrangement joins TRBV27 to TRBJ2-1, with 7 nucleotides matching TRBD2. The V segment lost 9 bases and the J segment 3 bases; nucleotides outside the gene matches: 2. Germline V CDR1 and CDR2: MNHEY, SMNVEV (reference sequence). The CDR3 has 12 residues. The CDR3 region has the DNA TGTGCCAGTGGGGGGGACTACAATGAGCAGTTCTTC. Translated, it gives CASGGDYNEQFF.

Details on this clone: Other nucleotide sequences from this sample produce the same CDR3. CDR3 in amino acids: CASSLSPNTEAFF. DNA for the CDR3: TGTGCCAGCAGTTTATCTCCTAACACTGAAGCTTTCTTT. The gene calls are TRBV27 and TRBJ1-1; D remains ambiguous. Germline lookup yields CDR1 MNHEY and CDR2 SMNVEV (reference sequence). V was clipped by 0 bases and J by 2 bases, with 4 bases between them. There are 13 residues in the CDR3.